This TCR beta chain was sequenced during a study of blood T cell repertoires in COVID-19. The overall study: Acute-phase and convalescent COVID-19 samples originated in the United States, Italy and Spain.

This table comes from immunoSEQ multiplex PCR, and its TCRdb copy is limited to in-frame clones, with some not included. The sample has under 95,000 clones, roughly 88% seen once; the top ten hold less than 45%. V dropped 4 bases and J dropped 0; count of bases not matched to a gene: 15. CDR1 is MNHEY, CDR2 SVGEGT, per germline. This CDR3 region has 18 residues. This TCR derives from a human donor in a cohort sampled during active COVID-19. This rearrangement joins TRBV6-2 or TRBV6-3 to TRBJ2-7, with 7 bases identical to TRBD2. The sample consisted of peripheral blood. The CDR3 spells CASSFDSAGLADSYEQYF. Written as DNA, the CDR3 is TGTGCCAGCAGTTTTGACTCCGCAGGCCTAGCGGACTCCTACGAGCAGTACTTC.